This T cell receptor beta chain comes out of a study of blood T cell repertoires in COVID-19. Overall study: From the United States, Italy and Spain came samples of acute and convalescent COVID-19.

Under the authors' procedure: Nucleated cell number was recorded as an estimate derived from reference gene primer amplification. Profiling relied on immunoSEQ multiplex PCR, and the TCRdb table lists in-frame clones only, not all of them. The V and J calls and clone size were taken over from that table, and D and trimming were inferred from the DNA. This table has approximately 300,000 clones, 65% to 90% appearing once. Participant ages covered about 18 to 89 years across around 22 US areas. Donors in Cohort 3 who had recovered were those with two negative PCRs, healthcare professional clearance, or resolution of their symptoms. The germline V gene has CDR1 SGDLS and CDR2 YYNGEE. The CDR3 has 15 amino acids. Unmatched junction bases numbered 4, after V lost 0 bases and J lost 2 bases.

Sequenced material: PBMCs or T cells enriched from blood (not recorded which). This chain uses TRBV9 with TRBJ2-7, with 8 bases identical to TRBD2. The clonotype was recovered from a woman between 18 and 29 years old who had recovered from COVID-19. CDR3 DNA sequence: TGTGCCAGCAGCGTAGGGGATAGCGGGACCTACGAGCAGTACTTC. It encodes CASSVGDSGTYEQYF.